This TCR beta chain was found in a study of shared clonotypes between healthy human individuals. Worth noting for this clone: As yet, its antigen is unknown.

Germline V gene data show CDR1 as KGHSH and CDR2 as LQKENI. CDR3 size: 13 residues. Trimming removed 4 bases from V and 4 bases from J, with 8 bases in between. Study findings and constraints: The study drew on few donors, limiting represented genetic and exposure-history diversity.

The data were produced by immunoSEQ multiplex PCR, yet TCRdb's version contains in-frame clones alone and is incomplete. The table lists about 2.4 million clones, over 85% of them singletons. The clonotype comes from a man younger than 35 in good health. Sequenced sample: naive CD4+ T cells sorted from blood. As to subset: CD45RA+ positively selected. The V and J genes are TRBV18 and TRBJ1-5; D is uncertain. This CDR3 reads CASSLQDNQPQHF. The CDR3 bases are TGTGCCAGCTCACTCCAGGATAATCAGCCCCAGCATTTT.